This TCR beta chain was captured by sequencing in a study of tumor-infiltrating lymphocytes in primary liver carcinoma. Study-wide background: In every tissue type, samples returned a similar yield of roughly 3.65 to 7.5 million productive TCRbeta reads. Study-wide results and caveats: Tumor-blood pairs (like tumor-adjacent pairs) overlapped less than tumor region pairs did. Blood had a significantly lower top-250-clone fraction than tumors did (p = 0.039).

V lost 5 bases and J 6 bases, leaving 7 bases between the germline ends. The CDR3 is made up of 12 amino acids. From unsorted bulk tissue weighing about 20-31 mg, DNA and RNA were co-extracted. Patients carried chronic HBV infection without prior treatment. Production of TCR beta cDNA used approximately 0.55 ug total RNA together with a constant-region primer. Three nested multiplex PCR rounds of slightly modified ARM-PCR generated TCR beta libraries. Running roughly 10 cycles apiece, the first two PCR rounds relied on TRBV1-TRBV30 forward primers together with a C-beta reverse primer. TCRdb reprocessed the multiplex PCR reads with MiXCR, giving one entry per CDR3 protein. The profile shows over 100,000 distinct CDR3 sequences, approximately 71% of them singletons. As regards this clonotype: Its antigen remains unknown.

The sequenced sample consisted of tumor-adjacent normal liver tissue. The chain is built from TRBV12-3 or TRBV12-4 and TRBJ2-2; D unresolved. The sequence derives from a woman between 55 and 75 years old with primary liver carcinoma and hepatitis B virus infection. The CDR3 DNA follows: TGTGCCAGCAGTCGTAGGCCCGGGGAGCTGTTTTTT. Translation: CASSRRPGELFF.